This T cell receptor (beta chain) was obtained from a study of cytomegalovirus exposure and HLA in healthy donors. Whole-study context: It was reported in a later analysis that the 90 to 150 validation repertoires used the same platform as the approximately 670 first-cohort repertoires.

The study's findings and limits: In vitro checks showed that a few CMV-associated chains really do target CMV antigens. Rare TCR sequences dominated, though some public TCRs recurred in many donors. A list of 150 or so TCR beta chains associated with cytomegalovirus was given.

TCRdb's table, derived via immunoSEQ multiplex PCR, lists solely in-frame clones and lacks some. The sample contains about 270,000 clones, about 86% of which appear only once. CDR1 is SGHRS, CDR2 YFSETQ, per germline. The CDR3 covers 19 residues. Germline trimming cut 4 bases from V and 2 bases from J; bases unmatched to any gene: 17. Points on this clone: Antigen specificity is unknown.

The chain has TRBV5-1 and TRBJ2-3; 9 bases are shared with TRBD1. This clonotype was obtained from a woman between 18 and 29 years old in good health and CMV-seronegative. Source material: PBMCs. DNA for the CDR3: TGCGCCAGCAGCCCCGGGACAGGGTACCAAGAGTCTTTCACAGATACGCAGTATTTT. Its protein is CASSPGTGYQESFTDTQYF.